The 12 T cell receptor beta chains listed next were all sequenced from one sample in a study of T-cell reconstitution after alpha-beta-depleted transplantation in children. Unique molecular identifiers were incorporated during preparation of the TCRbeta library. MiXCR, applied by TCRdb to the PCR reads, yields one record per CDR3 protein. Of 250,000 to 350,000 distinct CDR3 sequences in the sample, roughly 21% were seen once. The starting material was PBMCs, mostly from graft donor cells, obtained 180 days after TCRalphabeta/CD19-depleted stem cell transplant. These TCRs come from a male patient between 5 and 17 years old who had a stem cell transplant for acute lymphoblastic leukemia, so the T cells may come from the graft donor.

The J gene is TRBJ2-1, the V gene TRBV20-1; D unclear. The CDR3 is 14 amino acids. V lost 2 bases and J 10 bases, leaving 18 bases between the germline ends. In germline, CDR1 is DFQATT, CDR2 SNEGSKA (reference sequence). The CDR3 nucleotides are TGCAGTGCTAGAACCGAAACGAACAGTTTCGAGCAGTTCTTC. Translating it yields CSARTETNSFEQFF.

The chain has TRBV5-1 and TRBJ2-3; 7 bases are a match to TRBD2. The germline CDR1 and CDR2 sequences are SGHRS and YFSETQ. The CDR3 consists of 16 residues. V shed 4 bases, J shed 6 bases, and the junction held 14 bases outside the gene matches. The CDR3 region is CASSTRLALGSDTQYF. The CDR3 DNA is TGCGCCAGCAGCACACGACTAGCTCTAGGGTCGGATACGCAGTATTTT.

The chain combines TRBV9 with TRBJ2-1; possible D gene TRBD2, 5 bases. Germline CDR1 is SGDLS and CDR2 is YYNGEE. With 4 bases removed from V and 3 bases from J, the gap between germline ends came to 20 bases. The CDR3 covers 17 residues. For the CDR3, the DNA is TGTGCCAGCAGCCTACGACGGAGCGGAGAAAACTACAATGAGCAGTTCTTC. This codes for CASSLRRSGENYNEQFF.

The chain carries TRBV5-6 and TRBJ2-4, with D possibly matching TRBD2 (5 bases). The CDR3 has 15 residues. V was shortened by 6 bases and J by 7 bases, with 20 bases between the two germline ends. Germline CDR1 SGHDT, CDR2 YYEEEE. CDR3 coding DNA: TGTGCCAGCACCCTCGGGATACAAAACCCGAACATTCAGTACTTC. Its translation: CASTLGIQNPNIQYF.

This clonotype was seen a handful of times. The V and J genes are TRBV12-3 or TRBV12-4 and TRBJ2-7; TRBD1 aligns across 9 bases. The V and J ends lost 6 bases and 3 bases, in that order; junction bases with no gene match: 6. The CDR3 is 14 amino acids. In DNA form, the CDR3 reads TGTGCCAGCAGCTCGGACAGGGGCCACTACGAGCAGTACTTC. Encoded protein: CASSSDRGHYEQYF.

This rearrangement joins TRBV29-1 to TRBJ2-7; the D is unclear. V gave up 7 bases and J gave up 4 bases, with 17 bases separating them. From germline, CDR1 is SQVTM and CDR2 ANQGSEA. The CDR3 sequence is 13 residues long. The CDR3 nucleotides are TGCAGCGCCTGTGGGCCGGGCAGGTACGAGCAGTACTTC. It specifies CSACGPGRYEQYF.

This clonotype was observed a handful of times. The J gene is TRBJ2-1, the V gene TRBV27, with D uncertain. Trimming shortened V by 2 bases and J by 0 bases, and 8 bases separated the two germline ends. CDR3 length: 15 residues. Germline values: CDR1 MNHEY, CDR2 SMNVEV (reference sequence). The CDR3 nucleotides read TGTGCCAGCAGTTTAATTCCCCCCTCCTACAATGAGCAGTTCTTC. Translated, it gives CASSLIPPSYNEQFF.

This chain connects TRBV23-1 to TRBJ1-6; D ambiguous. TRBV23-1 has ORF status, its function being uncertain. Trimming cost V 0 bases and J 5 bases, with 14 bases left between them. The CDR3 runs 17 residues. CDR3 loop: CASSQSCGLMDNSPLHF. CDR3 in DNA: TGCGCCAGCAGTCAATCATGTGGGCTTATGGATAATTCACCCCTCCACTTT.

The chain carries TRBV5-6 and TRBJ2-5; TRBD2 is a possible D gene (6 bases). This CDR3 is 16 amino acids long. In germline, CDR1 is SGHDT, CDR2 YYEEEE. Deletions cut 2 bases from V and 4 bases from J, with 18 bases between. The CDR3 sequence: CASSFRGTRYRETQYF. The CDR3 DNA sequence: TGTGCCAGCAGCTTTCGCGGGACTCGGTACCGAGAGACCCAGTACTTC. The full variable domain, completed using reference TRBV5-6 and TRBJ2-5, is DAGVTQSPTHLIKTRGQQVTLRCSPKSGHDTVSWYQQALGQGPQFIFQYYEEEERQRGNFPDRFSGHQFPNYSSELNVNALLLGDSALYLCASSFRGTRYRETQYFGPGTRLLVL.

This rearrangement joins TRBV5-6 to TRBJ2-7, with D uncertain. The CDR3 is 16 residues long. Germline V lookup: CDR1 SGHDT, CDR2 YYEEEE. The V end lost 4 bases, the J end lost 2 bases, and 19 bases lay between the germline ends. The CDR3 protein is CASSPLPLIAPYEQYF. The CDR3 bases are TGTGCCAGCAGCCCCCTGCCTCTCATCGCTCCCTACGAGCAGTACTTC.

Turning to this clonotype: A clone one base away is much larger, so this may be a read error. The rearrangement links TRBV5-1 to TRBJ1-1; 7 nucleotides match TRBD1. From germline, CDR1 is SGHRS and CDR2 YFSETQ. This CDR3 region has 17 residues. CDR3 nucleotides: TGCGCCAGCAGCTTGGACAGGGGAGGGAGAGTGAACACTGAAGATTTCTTT. It translates to CASSLDRGGRVNTEDFF.

V and J are TRBV7-9 and TRBJ2-7; 12 bases match TRBD2. Unmatched junction bases numbered 7, after V lost 4 bases and J lost 3 bases. The CDR3 loop spans 16 amino acids. Germline V gives CDR1 SEHNR, CDR2 FQNEAQ (reference sequence). CDR3 sequence (DNA): TGTGCCAGCAGCTCCACGATGACTAGCGGGAGCTACGAGCAGTACTTC. Residues: CASSSTMTSGSYEQYF.